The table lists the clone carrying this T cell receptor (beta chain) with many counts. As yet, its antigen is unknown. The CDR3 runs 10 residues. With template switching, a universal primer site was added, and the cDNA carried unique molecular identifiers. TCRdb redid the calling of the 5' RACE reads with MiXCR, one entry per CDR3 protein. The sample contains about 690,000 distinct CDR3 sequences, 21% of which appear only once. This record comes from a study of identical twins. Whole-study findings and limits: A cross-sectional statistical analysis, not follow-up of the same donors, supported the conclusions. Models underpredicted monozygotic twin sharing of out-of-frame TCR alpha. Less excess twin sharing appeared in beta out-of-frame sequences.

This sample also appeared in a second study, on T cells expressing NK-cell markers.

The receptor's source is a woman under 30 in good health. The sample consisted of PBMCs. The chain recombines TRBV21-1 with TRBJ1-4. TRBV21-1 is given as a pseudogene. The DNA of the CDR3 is TGTGCCAGGAGTGGGGAAAAACTGTTTTTT. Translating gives CARSGEKLFF.